This entry concerns a single T cell receptor beta chain. Its antigen is not identified. These data come from a study of T cells in Graves' hyperthyroidism and ophthalmopathy. Study outcomes and limitations: Ophthalmopathy was predicted by the model a median of roughly 6 months ahead of onset.

In making diagnoses, clinical symptoms, serum thyroxine and TRAb, thyroid ultrasound and orbital computed tomography were all used. Regions amplified from RNA transcripts were the TCR beta CDR3 regions. Using the HTBI primer set, a first-round RT-PCR was run on the TCR CDR3. A single record per CDR3 protein comes from TCRdb applying MiXCR to the multiplex PCR reads. Counted here are 550,000 to 600,000 distinct CDR3 sequences, more than 45% occurring once; the ten biggest clones make up under 20%. V was clipped by 6 bases and J by 5 bases, with 7 bases between them. The CDR3 spans 11 residues. This chain connects TRBV12-3 or TRBV12-4 to TRBJ1-1, with D unresolved. The receptor's source is an adult woman with Graves' disease, either hyperthyroidism or ophthalmopathy (not recorded which). The source material was peripheral blood or thyroid tissue (not recorded which). The CDR3 bases are TGTGCCAGCAGCACGAAAACTGAAGCTTTCTTT. Its protein product is CASSTKTEAFF.